This TCR beta chain was obtained from a study of shared clonotypes between healthy human individuals. General observations from the study: Sampling used blood alone; tissue repertoires probably differ.

The assay was immunoSEQ multiplex PCR, and TCRdb's table has in-frame clones only and misses some. The sample has about 580,000 clones; 98% are singletons. This clone was seen a single time. Its antigen is not known. Naive CD8 cells, CD45RO-negative and positively selected for CCR7, excluded terminally differentiated effector memory CD45RA+ cells. The CDR3 is 16 residues long. With V trimmed by 2 bases and J by 8 bases, 12 bases remained unmatched. Germline loops: CDR1 MNHEY, CDR2 SVGAGI. The TCR originated in a young man in good health. The chain has TRBV6-5 and TRBJ2-1; 7 bases are a match to TRBD2. Sequencing was done on a sample of naive CD8+ T cells sorted from blood. CDR3: CASSYVAGALGDEQFF. The DNA for the CDR3 is TGTGCCAGCAGTTACGTGGCGGGAGCCCTCGGCGATGAGCAGTTCTTC.